This is a list of T cell receptor beta chains from one sample in a study of long-term antiretroviral therapy in people with HIV. Assay: immunoSEQ multiplex PCR; the TCRdb copy retains only in-frame clones and omits some. Of about 20,000 clones detected, approximately 77% appear once; the ten largest clones hold around a tenth. Sequences were derived from unsorted PBMCs, sampled about 2.4 years after starting antiretroviral therapy. These receptors all stem from a man aged 35 to 55 with HIV. The CDR3 runs from the conserved cysteine through the conserved F or W. A D gene is named only where the DNA matches it firmly. Clone size is not always given. Where it is, it says once, few, many or a class for expanded clones.

size,V,length,D,J,DNA,CDR3
once,TRBV5-6,14,TRBD1,TRBJ1-2,TGTGCCAGCAGCCATAAGGGGGCAGGAGGGGGCTACACCTTC,CASSHKGAGGGYTF
-,TRBV10-2,13,TRBD1,TRBJ2-7,TGCGCCACCACCGGGACAGGGTGGTACGAGCAGTACTTC,CATTGTGWYEQYF
-,TRBV11-2,17,-,TRBJ1-1,TGTGCCAGCAGCTTAGAAGGCAGGGTGAGGCAGAACACTGAAGCTTTCTTT,CASSLEGRVRQNTEAFF
-,TRBV6-1,13,-,TRBJ1-5,TGTGCCAGCAGTGAAGGATTAGATCAGCCCCAGCATTTT,CASSEGLDQPQHF
few,TRBV7-6,17,TRBD1,TRBJ1-6,TGTGCCAGCAGCTCAATACGTTCCGGGACAGGGTATTCACCCCTCCACTTT,CASSSIRSGTGYSPLHF
-,TRBV5-4,15,-,TRBJ2-7,TGTGCCAGCAGCTCTGGGACATTGCACTCCTACGAGCAGTACTTC,CASSSGTLHSYEQYF
-,TRBV10-1,14,-,TRBJ2-7,TGCGCCAGCAGTGATCCGCCAAAGACCTACGAGCAGTACTTC,CASSDPPKTYEQYF
-,TRBV4-1,13,-,TRBJ2-7,TGCGCCAGCAGCCAAGGACAACTCTACGAGCAGTACTTC,CASSQGQLYEQYF
-,TRBV5-1,16,-,TRBJ1-4,TGCGCCAGCAGCTTGGAGGCGGGTCGGACTAATGAAAAACTGTTTTTT,CASSLEAGRTNEKLFF
-,TRBV11-1,13,-,TRBJ1-5,TGTGCCAGCAGTCGGACAGACAATCAGCCCCAGCATTTT,CASSRTDNQPQHF
once,TRBV29-1,11,-,TRBJ2-5,TGCAGCGTTCAGTACCAAGAGACCCAGTACTTC,CSVQYQETQYF
-,TRBV27,12,-,TRBJ2-7,TGTGCCAGCAGGGGGCTTTCCTACGAGCAGTACTTC,CASRGLSYEQYF
few,TRBV5-4,15,-,TRBJ2-5,TGTGCCAGCAGCTCCCCCGACGAGACAGAAGAGACCCAGTACTTC,CASSSPDETEETQYF
-,TRBV7-2,14,-,TRBJ2-4,TGTGCCAGCAGCTTAGGGTCGGGGCCACCGATTCAGTACTTC,CASSLGSGPPIQYF
-,TRBV4-2,16,TRBD2,TRBJ2-3,TGTGCCAGCAGCCATTCTAGCGGGGTGGGCACAGATACGCAGTATTTT,CASSHSSGVGTDTQYF
-,TRBV25-1,16,TRBD1,TRBJ2-3,TGTGCCAGCAGGAAGGACAGGGGGTTATCTACAGATACGCAGTATTTT,CASRKDRGLSTDTQYF
-,TRBV10-2,11,-,TRBJ2-1,TGCGCCAGCACCACCGGGCGAGAGCAGTTCTTC,CASTTGREQFF
-,TRBV4-2,17,TRBD1,TRBJ1-2,TGTGCCAGCAGCCAAGATGGAAGGCAGGGGGGGACCTATGGCTACACCTTC,CASSQDGRQGGTYGYTF
-,TRBV10-3,15,-,TRBJ2-7,TGTGCCATCAGTGAGAGGGGCGCTCCGACAGGTGAGCAGTACTTC,CAISERGAPTGEQYF
-,TRBV19,16,-,TRBJ2-1,TGTGCCAGTAGGCCTCCTTCCGGGGTTACCTACAATGAGCAGTTCTTC,CASRPPSGVTYNEQFF
-,TRBV29-1,14,TRBD1,TRBJ1-4,TGCAGCGTTGACAAGACAGGGACTAATGAAAAACTGTTTTTT,CSVDKTGTNEKLFF
-,TRBV5-6,14,TRBD1,TRBJ1-1,TGTGCCAGCAGCTTCTGGGACAGGGAGGGCCAAGCTTTCTTT,CASSFWDREGQAFF
-,TRBV27,18,TRBD2,TRBJ2-5,TGTGCCAGCAGTTTAGGGCTAGCGGGAGTTGCCGGGAAAGAGACCCAGTACTTC,CASSLGLAGVAGKETQYF
medium-sized,TRBV6-1,16,TRBD1,TRBJ1-5,TGTGCCAGCAGTGAATGGGACAGGGGGCCCGCTTTGCCCCAGCATTTT,CASSEWDRGPALPQHF
-,TRBV25-1,14,-,TRBJ1-1,TGTGCCAGCAGTGAATATGGTAGCAGTAGGGAAGCTTTCTTT,CASSEYGSSREAFF
-,TRBV18,13,-,TRBJ2-1,TGTGCCAGCTCCCTAGACAACTACAATGAGCAGTTCTTC,CASSLDNYNEQFF
-,TRBV9,16,-,TRBJ2-2,TGTGCCAGCAGCGTAGGGGGATTTGGGCTCGCCGGGGAGCTGTTTTTT,CASSVGGFGLAGELFF
once,TRBV4-1,19,TRBD2,TRBJ2-2,TGCGCCAGCAGCCAAGGCCCGGGACTAGCGGGTAAAAACACCGGGGAGCTGTTTTTT,CASSQGPGLAGKNTGELFF
medium-sized,TRBV15,15,-,TRBJ1-6,TGTGCCACCAGCAGAGATCGGGGTGGGGATTCACCCCTCCACTTT,CATSRDRGGDSPLHF
-,TRBV19,13,-,TRBJ2-2,TGTGCCAGTAGTACTACCGGGACCGGCGAGCTGTTTTTT,CASSTTGTGELFF
-,TRBV6-6,16,-,TRBJ1-1,TGTGCCAGCATCCCCCCTACGGGGCCGCTGAACACTGAAGCTTTCTTT,CASIPPTGPLNTEAFF
-,TRBV10-3,12,-,TRBJ2-1,TGTGCCATCAGTGAGGTATCGGACGAGCAGTTCTTC,CAISEVSDEQFF
-,TRBV10-3,14,-,TRBJ2-5,TGTGCCATCAGGACGGACTGGGATTCAGAAACCCAGTACTTC,CAIRTDWDSETQYF
-,TRBV2,12,-,TRBJ2-1,TGTGCCAGCAGTGATCGGGGGCCTGAGCAGTTCTTC,CASSDRGPEQFF
-,TRBV6-6,14,TRBD1,TRBJ1-1,TGTGCCAGCAGTGAGGACAGGGGGACCACTGAAGCTTTCTTT,CASSEDRGTTEAFF
-,TRBV9,16,-,TRBJ1-3,TGTGCCAGCAGCGTAGTGGATGGGGGTATTTCCAACACCATATATTTT,CASSVVDGGISNTIYF
-,TRBV13,16,TRBD2,TRBJ2-2,TGTGCCAGCAGCCAGGCTGGGAGGGCTGGAGCCGGGGAGCTGTTTTTT,CASSQAGRAGAGELFF
-,TRBV5-1,14,-,TRBJ2-1,TGCGCCAGCAGCGGGACTGCCCATATTGGTGAGCAGTTCTTC,CASSGTAHIGEQFF
-,TRBV9,15,TRBD2,TRBJ2-7,TGTGCCAGCAGCGTAGGTGCGGGGGGCCCCCACGAGCAGTACTTC,CASSVGAGGPHEQYF
few,TRBV5-1,16,TRBD2,TRBJ2-2,TGCGCCAGCAGCTTGGATCCTAGCGGTTATACCGGGGAGCTGTTTTTT,CASSLDPSGYTGELFF
-,TRBV4-3,15,-,TRBJ2-1,TGCGCCAGCAGCCAAGAGCAGGGGAGTATGAATGAGCAGTTCTTC,CASSQEQGSMNEQFF
-,TRBV6-5,14,-,TRBJ2-7,TGTGCCAGCAGTTACTCGTCAGGGGTCTACGAGCAGTACTTC,CASSYSSGVYEQYF
-,TRBV2,12,-,TRBJ1-1,TGTGCCAGCAGTCAGATGAACACTGAAGCTTTCTTT,CASSQMNTEAFF